The 30 T cell receptor beta chains below come from one sample, sequenced in a study of T cells expressing NK-cell markers. TCRdb reprocessed the 5' RACE reads, with one entry per CDR3 protein and no DNA. The table lists about 550,000 distinct CDR3 sequences, with about 3.6% in the top ten. The source material was blood T cells: a sorted CD56 or NKG2C T cell subset, CD4+ or CD8+ T cells, or bulk PBMC T cells (not recorded which). The receptors were gathered from a young man in good health.

V and J are TRBV4-3 and TRBJ2-2. Germline V gene data show CDR1 as LGHNA and CDR2 as YSLEER. The CDR3 totals 15 residues. The CDR3 sequence is CASNVRLGGTGELFF.

The chain uses TRBV29-1 and TRBJ2-1; TCRdb selects TRBD2, and the lack of DNA leaves this call unchecked. Germline values: CDR1 SQVTM, CDR2 ANQGSEA. The CDR3 is 18 residues long. This chain's CDR3 is CSALNRASGSRLENEQFF.

The CDR3: CASRGSGTGYNSPLHF. The chain has TRBV12-3 or TRBV12-4 and TRBJ1-6; checking the TCRdb D call of TRBD1 is not possible without DNA. The CDR3 has 16 amino acids.

The chain links TRBV10-2 to TRBJ2-1; without DNA, the TCRdb call of TRBD1 cannot be checked. Per the germline V gene, CDR1 is WSHSY and CDR2 is SAAADI. This CDR3 comprises 15 residues. The chain's CDR3 is CASSETREAYNEQFF.

V and J are TRBV3-1 and TRBJ2-4; TCRdb's assignment of TRBD2 cannot be checked, as there is no DNA. Germline CDR1 reads LGHDT; CDR2 reads YNNKEL (reference sequence). CDR3 length: 16 amino acids. This CDR3 reads CASSQIGGSPENIQYF.

This chain uses TRBV7-2 with TRBJ2-2. The CDR3 has 14 residues. Germline CDR1 reads SGHTA; CDR2 reads FQGNSA. CDR3 sequence reads: CASSLESSTGELFF.

This sequence joins TRBV19 and TRBJ2-7. The CDR3 is made up of 16 amino acids. Germline V CDR1 and CDR2: LNHDA, SQIVND (reference sequence). CDR3 amino acids: CASSIAGNRVSYEQYF.

The chain links TRBV20-1 to TRBJ2-4; the TCRdb D gene call, TRBD1, has no DNA to confirm it. CDR1 is DFQATT, CDR2 SNEGSKA, per germline (reference sequence). The CDR3 consists of 14 residues. The CDR3 sequence is CSASRDLAKNIQYF.

The chain joins TRBV25-1 to TRBJ2-3; TCRdb's D call of TRBD1 is untestable without DNA. The CDR3 covers 12 residues. CDR1 MGHDK and CDR2 SYGVNS come from the germline V gene. The CDR3 is CASSETDRAQYF.

CDR3: CASSTRRGYNEQFF. This chain uses TRBV19 with TRBJ2-1; the D gene TCRdb calls, TRBD1, cannot be checked with no DNA. The germline V gene has CDR1 LNHDA and CDR2 SQIVND (reference sequence). CDR3 length: 14 amino acids. The full variable domain, rest sourced from reference TRBV19 and TRBJ2-1, is DGGITQSPKYLFRKEGQNVTLSCEQNLNHDAMYWYRQDPGQGLRLIYYSQIVNDFQKGDIAEGYSVSREKKESFPLTVTSAQKNPTAFYLCASSTRRGYNEQFFGPGTRLTVL.

V and J are TRBV4-3 and TRBJ1-1; TCRdb's D call of TRBD1 is untestable without DNA. The CDR3 runs 14 residues. Germline V gene lookup returns CDR1 LGHNA and CDR2 YSLEER. CDR3 in amino acids: CASRIGQGVAEAFF.

The chain joins TRBV21-1 to TRBJ1-3; TCRdb selects TRBD1, and the lack of DNA leaves this call unchecked. TRBV21-1 is shown as a pseudogene. The CDR3 runs 15 residues. Here the CDR3 reads CASSTAPVGGNTIYF.

The chain is built from TRBV6-1 and TRBJ1-1; TCRdb designates TRBD1, a call that cannot be tested without DNA. Germline loops: CDR1 MNHNS, CDR2 SASEGT. CDR3 length: 15 residues. This chain's CDR3 is CASSEGLERRAEAFF.

The chain has TRBV20-1 and TRBJ2-5; TCRdb lists TRBD2, though no DNA is available to test this call. There are 12 residues in the CDR3. CDR1 and CDR2 from the germline V gene are DFQATT and SNEGSKA (reference sequence). The CDR3: CSAVDSQETQYF.

J is TRBJ1-2 and V is TRBV2. The CDR3 extends over 14 amino acids. Germline CDR1 SNHLY, CDR2 FYNNEI. CDR3 amino acids: CASSEATANYGYTF.

V and J are TRBV19 and TRBJ2-2; TCRdb selects TRBD1, and the lack of DNA leaves this call unchecked. CDR3 length: 13 residues. CDR1 and CDR2 from the germline V gene are LNHDA and SQIVND (reference sequence). CDR3 in amino acids: CASTTGYTGELFF.

The chain employs TRBV11-2 and TRBJ2-3. The germline V gene has CDR1 SGHAT and CDR2 FQNNGV. The CDR3 spans 15 residues. The CDR3 here is CASSLRVRGTDTQYF.

The genes are TRBV6-1 and TRBJ2-4; absent DNA, TCRdb's TRBD1 call cannot be checked. CDR3 size: 14 residues. The germline CDR1 and CDR2 sequences are MNHNS and SASEGT. CDR3: CASSITGGLNIQYF.

The rearrangement joins TRBV20-1 to TRBJ1-6; the TCRdb D gene call, TRBD1, has no DNA to confirm it. In germline, CDR1 is DFQATT, CDR2 SNEGSKA (reference sequence). The CDR3 covers 16 residues. CDR3 amino acids: CSAVTGGTSYNSPLHF.

The chain uses TRBV11-2 and TRBJ2-1; the D call of TRBD1 rests on TCRdb alone, since no DNA is present to check it. The CDR3 sequence is 16 residues long. Germline CDR1 is SGHAT and CDR2 is FQNNGV. The CDR3 sequence is CASSSLKRHRPGEQFF.

The chain is built from TRBV27 and TRBJ2-7. The CDR3 runs to 14 residues. Looked up from germline, CDR1 is MNHEY and CDR2 is SMNVEV (reference sequence). CDR3 residues: CASSSRLGAYEQYF.

The rearrangement uses TRBV5-1 and TRBJ2-5; the D gene TCRdb calls, TRBD1, cannot be checked with no DNA. The length of the CDR3 is 16 residues. Germline CDR1 SGHRS, CDR2 YFSETQ. CDR3 in amino acids: CASSLYGHLLQETQYF.

The chain is built from TRBV5-1 and TRBJ2-1; the D gene TCRdb calls, TRBD2, cannot be checked with no DNA. The CDR3 loop spans 16 amino acids. The germline gives CDR1 SGHRS, CDR2 YFSETQ. The chain's CDR3 is CASSGTSGRTVNEQFF.

The rearrangement links TRBV5-1 to TRBJ2-2; TCRdb's D call, TRBD1, is unchecked because there is no DNA. This CDR3 has 15 residues. Germline V gives CDR1 SGHRS, CDR2 YFSETQ. The CDR3 loop is CASSQTGHVTGELFF.

This chain joins TRBV7-9 and TRBJ2-3. This CDR3 is built from 14 residues. CDR1 SEHNR and CDR2 FQNEAQ come from the germline V gene (reference sequence). The CDR3 here is CASSPFRVTDTQYF.

The chain combines TRBV6-1 with TRBJ2-1; the TCRdb D gene call, TRBD1, has no DNA to confirm it. Germline V gene sequence: CDR1 MNHNS, CDR2 SASEGT. This CDR3 spans 16 amino acids. The CDR3: CASAVGGHPSYNEQFF.

The chain carries TRBV4-1 and TRBJ2-3; without DNA, the TCRdb call of TRBD2 cannot be checked. Germline CDR1 is MGHRA and CDR2 is YSYEKL. The CDR3 sequence is 18 residues long. The CDR3 reads CASSPSLLAGSSPDTQYF.

The CDR3 here is CSASLAGGIRTDTQYF. The chain employs TRBV20-1 and TRBJ2-3; TCRdb lists TRBD2, though no DNA is available to test this call. CDR3 length: 16 amino acids. CDR1 and CDR2 from the germline V gene are DFQATT and SNEGSKA (reference sequence).

This rearrangement joins TRBV18 to TRBJ2-1. Germline loops: CDR1 KGHSH, CDR2 LQKENI. The CDR3 totals 14 residues. CDR3 sequence reads: CASSSSMHVNEQFF.

This chain links TRBV7-9 with TRBJ1-1; there is no DNA to check the TCRdb D call of TRBD1. From germline, CDR1 is SEHNR and CDR2 FQNEAQ (reference sequence). The CDR3 loop spans 17 amino acids. CDR3 residues: CASSSPEWTALGTEAFF.